Here is one T cell receptor beta chain with its context. Its antigen is not known. Produced via immunoSEQ multiplex PCR; TCRdb's table is partial and in-frame only. The sample contains some 170,000 clones, about 88% of which appear only once. The data originate from a study of cytotoxic CD8 clonotypes in ibrutinib-treated CLL. Study results and caveats: Private clonotypes, not public ones, expanded at ibrutinib response. Upon ibrutinib response clonality rose, and upon progression it fell back toward baseline. There were differences in sampling times between sustained-remission and progressing patients.

Frozen-stored PBMCs produced approximately 2 micrograms of genomic DNA for TCR beta libraries. The origin of this receptor is a human donor with chronic lymphocytic leukemia. Material: PBMCs, obtained at disease progression, from a patient treated with ibrutinib.

The CDR3 loop is CAWSYLRGPYEQYF. In nucleotides, the CDR3 is TGTGCCTGGAGTTACCTCCGGGGACCCTACGAGCAGTACTTC. The chain recombines TRBV30 with TRBJ2-7; D is tentatively TRBD1 or TRBD2 (5 bases each). Trimming cost V 2 bases and J 2 bases, with 13 bases left between them. Germline V CDR1 and CDR2: GTSNPN, SVGIG (reference sequence). This CDR3 is 14 amino acids long.